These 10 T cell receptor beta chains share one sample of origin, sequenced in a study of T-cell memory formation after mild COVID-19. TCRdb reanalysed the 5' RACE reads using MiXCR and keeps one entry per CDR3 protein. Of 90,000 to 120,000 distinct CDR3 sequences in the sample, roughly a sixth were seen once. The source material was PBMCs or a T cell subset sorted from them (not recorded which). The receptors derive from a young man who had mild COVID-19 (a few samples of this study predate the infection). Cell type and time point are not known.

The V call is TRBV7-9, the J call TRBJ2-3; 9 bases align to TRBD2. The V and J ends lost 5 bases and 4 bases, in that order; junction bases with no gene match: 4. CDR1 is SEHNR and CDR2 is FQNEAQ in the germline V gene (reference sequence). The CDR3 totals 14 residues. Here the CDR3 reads CASSQGLAADTQYF. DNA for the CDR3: TGTGCCAGCAGCCAGGGACTAGCCGCAGATACGCAGTATTTT.

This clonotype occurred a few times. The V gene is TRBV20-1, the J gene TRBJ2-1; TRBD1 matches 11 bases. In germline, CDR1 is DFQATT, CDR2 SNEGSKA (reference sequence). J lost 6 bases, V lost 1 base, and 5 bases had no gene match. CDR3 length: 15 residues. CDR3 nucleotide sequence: TGCAGTGCTAGAGTCGCCGGGACAGGGGGCAATGAGCAGTTCTTC. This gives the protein CSARVAGTGGNEQFF.

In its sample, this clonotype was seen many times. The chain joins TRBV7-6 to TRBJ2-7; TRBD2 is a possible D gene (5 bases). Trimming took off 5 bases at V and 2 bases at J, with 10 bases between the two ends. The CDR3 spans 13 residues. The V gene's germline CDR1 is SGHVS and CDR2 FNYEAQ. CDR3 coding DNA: TGTGCCAGCAGCCGGGATTTAACCTACGAGCAGTACTTC. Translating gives CASSRDLTYEQYF.

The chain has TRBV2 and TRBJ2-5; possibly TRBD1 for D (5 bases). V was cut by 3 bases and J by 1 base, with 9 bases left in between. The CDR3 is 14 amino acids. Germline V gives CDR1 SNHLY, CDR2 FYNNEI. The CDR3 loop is CASSDSRAQETQYF. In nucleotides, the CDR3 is TGTGCCAGCAGTGACTCCAGGGCCCAAGAGACCCAGTACTTC.

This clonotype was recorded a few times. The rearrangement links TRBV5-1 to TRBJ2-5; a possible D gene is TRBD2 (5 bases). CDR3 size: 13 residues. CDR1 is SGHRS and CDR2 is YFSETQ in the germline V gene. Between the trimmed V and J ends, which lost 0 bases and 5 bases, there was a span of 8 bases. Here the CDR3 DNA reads TGCGCCAGCAGCTTGGCTAGCTTGGAGACCCAGTACTTC. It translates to CASSLASLETQYF.

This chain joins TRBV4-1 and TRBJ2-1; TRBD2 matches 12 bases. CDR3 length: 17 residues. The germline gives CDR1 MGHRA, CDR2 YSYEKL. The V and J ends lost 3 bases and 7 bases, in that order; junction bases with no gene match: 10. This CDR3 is CASSHPMTGTSGNEQFF. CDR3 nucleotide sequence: TGCGCCAGCAGCCACCCCATGACAGGGACTAGCGGGAATGAGCAGTTCTTC.

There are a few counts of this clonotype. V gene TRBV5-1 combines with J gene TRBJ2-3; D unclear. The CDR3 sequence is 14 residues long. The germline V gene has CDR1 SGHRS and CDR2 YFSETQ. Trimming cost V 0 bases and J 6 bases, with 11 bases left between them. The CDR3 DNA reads TGCGCCAGCAGCTTGGAGTCAGGATTGGATACGCAGTATTTT. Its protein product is CASSLESGLDTQYF.

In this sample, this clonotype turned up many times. The CDR3 sequence is CASSSPWTSGGGYTQYF. The CDR3 nucleotides are TGTGCCAGCAGTTCCCCTTGGACTAGCGGGGGGGGTTATACGCAGTATTTT. This chain uses TRBV27 with TRBJ2-3, with 15 bases lining up with TRBD2. Germline loops: CDR1 MNHEY, CDR2 SMNVEV (reference sequence). The CDR3 has 17 residues. V shed 4 bases, J shed 7 bases, and the junction held 9 bases outside the gene matches.

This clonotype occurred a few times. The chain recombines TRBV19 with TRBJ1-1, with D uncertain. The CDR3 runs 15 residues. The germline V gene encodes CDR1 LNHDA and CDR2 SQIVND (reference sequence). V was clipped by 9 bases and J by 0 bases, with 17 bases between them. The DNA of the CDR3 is TGTGCCAGCGCCGGGCGCGGGAGGATGAACACTGAAGCTTTCTTT. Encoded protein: CASAGRGRMNTEAFF.

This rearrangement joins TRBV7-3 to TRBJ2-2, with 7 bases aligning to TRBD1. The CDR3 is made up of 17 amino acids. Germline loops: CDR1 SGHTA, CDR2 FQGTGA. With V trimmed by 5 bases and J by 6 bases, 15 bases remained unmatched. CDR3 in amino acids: CASSRPGTDILSGELFF. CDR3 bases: TGTGCCAGCAGCCGACCCGGGACAGACATATTATCCGGGGAGCTGTTTTTT. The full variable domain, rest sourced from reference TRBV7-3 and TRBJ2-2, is GAGVSQTPSNKVTEKGKYVELRCDPISGHTALYWYRQSLGQGPEFLIYFQGTGAADDSGLPNDRFFAVRPEGSVSTLKIQRTERGDSAVYLCASSRPGTDILSGELFFGEGSRLTVL.